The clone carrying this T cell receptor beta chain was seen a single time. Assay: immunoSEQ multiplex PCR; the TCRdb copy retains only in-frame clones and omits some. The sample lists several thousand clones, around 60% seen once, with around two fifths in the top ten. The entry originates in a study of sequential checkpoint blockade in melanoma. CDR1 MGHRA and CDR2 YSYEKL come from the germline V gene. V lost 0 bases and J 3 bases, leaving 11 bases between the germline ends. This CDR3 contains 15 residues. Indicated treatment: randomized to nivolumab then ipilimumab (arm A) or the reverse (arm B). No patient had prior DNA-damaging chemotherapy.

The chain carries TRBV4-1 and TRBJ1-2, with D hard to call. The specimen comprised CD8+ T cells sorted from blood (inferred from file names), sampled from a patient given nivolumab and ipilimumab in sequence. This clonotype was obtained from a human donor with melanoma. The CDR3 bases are TGCGCCAGCAGCCAAGATCCTGGAGATTACTATGGCTACACCTTC. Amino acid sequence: CASSQDPGDYYGYTF.